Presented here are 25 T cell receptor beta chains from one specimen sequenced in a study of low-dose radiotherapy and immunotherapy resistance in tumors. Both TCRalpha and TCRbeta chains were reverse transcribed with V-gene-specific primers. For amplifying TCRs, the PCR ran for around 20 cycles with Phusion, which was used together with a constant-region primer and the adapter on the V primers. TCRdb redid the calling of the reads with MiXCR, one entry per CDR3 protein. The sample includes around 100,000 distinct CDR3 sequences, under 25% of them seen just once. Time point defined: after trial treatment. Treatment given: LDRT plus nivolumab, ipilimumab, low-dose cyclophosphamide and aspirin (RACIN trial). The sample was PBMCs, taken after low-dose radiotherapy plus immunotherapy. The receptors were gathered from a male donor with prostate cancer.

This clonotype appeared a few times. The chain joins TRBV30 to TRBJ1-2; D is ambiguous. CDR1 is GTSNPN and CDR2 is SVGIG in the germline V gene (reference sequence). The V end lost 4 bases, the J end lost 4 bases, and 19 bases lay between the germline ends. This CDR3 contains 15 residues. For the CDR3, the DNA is TGTGCCTGGACTTTGGGGTTGGACGAGGGCTATGGCTACACCTTC. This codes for CAWTLGLDEGYGYTF.

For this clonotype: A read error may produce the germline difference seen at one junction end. DNA of the CDR3: TGTGCCAGCAGTTTCACGCAGGGCGAGCAGAACTTC. Its translation: CASSFTQGEQNF. The chain uses TRBV27 and TRBJ2-7; tentative D call: TRBD1 (5 bases). CDR1 and CDR2 from the germline V gene are MNHEY and SMNVEV (reference sequence). CDR3 length: 12 amino acids.

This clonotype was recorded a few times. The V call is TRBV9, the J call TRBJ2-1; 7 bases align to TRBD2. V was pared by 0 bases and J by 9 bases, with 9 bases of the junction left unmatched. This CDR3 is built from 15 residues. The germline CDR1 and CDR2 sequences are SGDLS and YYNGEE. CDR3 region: CASSVGGGNPAEQFF. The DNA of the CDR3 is TGTGCCAGCAGCGTAGGGGGGGGAAACCCGGCTGAGCAGTTCTTC.

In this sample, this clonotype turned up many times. CDR3 DNA: TGCAGCGCCGGGGGTGAGAAGACCCAGTACTTC. This codes for CSAGGEKTQYF. J is TRBJ2-5 and V is TRBV29-1, with D tentatively TRBD2 (6 bases). V was pared by 7 bases and J by 6 bases, with 12 bases between. This CDR3 comprises 11 residues. CDR1 and CDR2 (germline): SQVTM, ANQGSEA.

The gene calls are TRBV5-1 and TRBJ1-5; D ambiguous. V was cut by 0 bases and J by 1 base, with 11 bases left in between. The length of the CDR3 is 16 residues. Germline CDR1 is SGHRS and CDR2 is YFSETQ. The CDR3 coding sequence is TGCGCCAGCAGCTTGGAGGGCGGGTCGAGCAATCAGCCCCAGCATTTT. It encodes CASSLEGGSSNQPQHF. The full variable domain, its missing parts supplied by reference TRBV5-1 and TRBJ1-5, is KAGVTQTPRYLIKTRGQQVTLSCSPISGHRSVSWYQQTPGQGLQFLFEYFSETQRNKGNFPGRFSGRQFSNSRSEMNVSTLELGDSALYLCASSLEGGSSNQPQHFGDGTRLSIL.

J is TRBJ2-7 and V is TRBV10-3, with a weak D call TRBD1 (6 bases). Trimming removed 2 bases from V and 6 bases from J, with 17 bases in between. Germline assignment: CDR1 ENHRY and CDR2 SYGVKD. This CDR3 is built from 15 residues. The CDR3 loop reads CAISEIIGQLIEQYF. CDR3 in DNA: TGTGCCATCAGTGAGATAATTGGACAGCTAATCGAGCAGTACTTC.

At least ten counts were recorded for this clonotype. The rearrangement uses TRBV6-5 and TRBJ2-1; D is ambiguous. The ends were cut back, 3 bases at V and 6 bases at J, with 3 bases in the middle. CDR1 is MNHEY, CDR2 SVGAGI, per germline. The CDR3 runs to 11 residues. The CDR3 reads CASSYTNEQFF. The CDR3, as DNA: TGTGCCAGCAGTTATACCAATGAGCAGTTCTTC.

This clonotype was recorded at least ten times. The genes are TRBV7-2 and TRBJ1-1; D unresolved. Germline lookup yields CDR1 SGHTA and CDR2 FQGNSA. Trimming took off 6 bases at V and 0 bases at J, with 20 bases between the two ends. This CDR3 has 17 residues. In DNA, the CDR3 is TGTGCCAGCAGGGAAAGCGGGAGAGGCCAGATGAACACTGAAGCTTTCTTT. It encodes CASRESGRGQMNTEAFF.

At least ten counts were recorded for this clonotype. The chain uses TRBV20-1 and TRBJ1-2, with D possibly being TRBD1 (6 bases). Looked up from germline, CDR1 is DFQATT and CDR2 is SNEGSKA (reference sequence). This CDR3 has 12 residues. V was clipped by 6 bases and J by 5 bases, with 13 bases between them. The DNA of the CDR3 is TGCAGTGCAGCACAGGGACCGTATGGCTACACCTTC. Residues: CSAAQGPYGYTF.

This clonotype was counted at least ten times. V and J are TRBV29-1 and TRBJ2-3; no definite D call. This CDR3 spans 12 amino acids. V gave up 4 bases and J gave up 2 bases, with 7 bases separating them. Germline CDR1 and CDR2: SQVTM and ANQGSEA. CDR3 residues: CSVGSLTDTQYF. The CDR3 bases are TGCAGCGTTGGATCGCTCACAGATACGCAGTATTTT.

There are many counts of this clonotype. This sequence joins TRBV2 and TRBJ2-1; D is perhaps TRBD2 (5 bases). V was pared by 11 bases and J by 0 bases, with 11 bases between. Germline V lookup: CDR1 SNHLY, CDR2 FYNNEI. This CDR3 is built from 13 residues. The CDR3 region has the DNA TGTGCCGGCCGCCGGGACTCCTACAATGAGCAGTTCTTC. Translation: CAGRRDSYNEQFF.

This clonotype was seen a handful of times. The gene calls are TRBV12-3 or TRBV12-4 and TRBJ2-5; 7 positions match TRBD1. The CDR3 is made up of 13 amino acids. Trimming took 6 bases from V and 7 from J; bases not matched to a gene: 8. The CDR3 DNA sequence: TGTGCCAGCAGCCGGGACAGCCGCGGGACCCAGTACTTC. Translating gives CASSRDSRGTQYF.

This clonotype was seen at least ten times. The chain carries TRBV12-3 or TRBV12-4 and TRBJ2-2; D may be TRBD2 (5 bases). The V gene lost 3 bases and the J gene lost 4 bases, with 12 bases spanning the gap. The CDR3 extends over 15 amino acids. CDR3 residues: CASSFLPDSTGELFF. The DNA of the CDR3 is TGTGCCAGCAGTTTTTTACCGGACTCCACCGGGGAGCTGTTTTTT.

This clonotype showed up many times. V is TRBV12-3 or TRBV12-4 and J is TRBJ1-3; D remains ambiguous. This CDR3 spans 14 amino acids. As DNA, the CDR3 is TGTGCTCTGTTGGGGATTAACTCTGGAAACACCATATATTTT. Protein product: CALLGINSGNTIYF.

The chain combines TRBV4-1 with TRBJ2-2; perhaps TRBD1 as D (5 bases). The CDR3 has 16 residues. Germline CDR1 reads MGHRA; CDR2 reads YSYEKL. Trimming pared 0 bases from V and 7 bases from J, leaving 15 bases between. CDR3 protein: CASSQEGQGVDGELFF. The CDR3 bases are TGCGCCAGCAGCCAAGAAGGGCAAGGGGTGGACGGGGAGCTGTTTTTT.

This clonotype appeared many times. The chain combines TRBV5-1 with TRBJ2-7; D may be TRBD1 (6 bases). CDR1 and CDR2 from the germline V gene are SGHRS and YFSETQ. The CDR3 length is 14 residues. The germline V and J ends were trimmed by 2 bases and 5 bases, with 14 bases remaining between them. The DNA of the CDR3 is TGCGCCAGCAGCTTAGGCAGGGGCGGAAACGAGCAGTACTTC. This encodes CASSLGRGGNEQYF.

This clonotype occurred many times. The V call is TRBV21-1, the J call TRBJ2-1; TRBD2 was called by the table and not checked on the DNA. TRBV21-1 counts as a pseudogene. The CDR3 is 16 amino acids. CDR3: CASSKQRAGRYNEQFF. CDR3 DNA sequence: TGTGCCAGCAGCAAACAGCGGGCGGGGCGGTATAATGAGCAGTTCTTC.

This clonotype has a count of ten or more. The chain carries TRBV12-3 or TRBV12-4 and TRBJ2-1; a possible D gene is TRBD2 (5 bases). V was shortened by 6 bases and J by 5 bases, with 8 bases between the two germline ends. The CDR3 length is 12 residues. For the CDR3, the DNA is TGTGCCAGCAGCCCCGGGGACAATGAGCAGTTCTTC. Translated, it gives CASSPGDNEQFF.

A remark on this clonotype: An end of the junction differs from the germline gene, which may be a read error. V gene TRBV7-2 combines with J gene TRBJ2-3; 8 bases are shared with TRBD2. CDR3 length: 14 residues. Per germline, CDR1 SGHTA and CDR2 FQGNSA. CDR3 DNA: TGTGCCAGCAGGCGAGCGGGGGAAACAGATATGCAGTATTTT. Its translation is CASRRAGETDMQYF. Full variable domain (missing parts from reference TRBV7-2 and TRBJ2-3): GAGVSQSPSNKVTEKGKDVELRCDPISGHTALYWYRQSLGQGLEFLIYFQGNSAPDKSGLPSDRFSAERTGGSVSTLTIQRTQQEDSAVYLCASRRAGETDMQYFGPGTRLTVL.

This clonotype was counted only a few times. CDR3 nucleotides: TGTGCCAGCAGTCGGACCTCGGCCAGGTTGAGCGGCTACACCTTC. Amino acid sequence: CASSRTSARLSGYTF. V usage is TRBV28 and J usage is TRBJ1-2; D is ambiguous. Germline V gene data show CDR1 as MDHEN and CDR2 as SYDVKM. The CDR3 is 15 residues long. V was clipped by 5 bases and J by 8 bases, with 21 bases between them.

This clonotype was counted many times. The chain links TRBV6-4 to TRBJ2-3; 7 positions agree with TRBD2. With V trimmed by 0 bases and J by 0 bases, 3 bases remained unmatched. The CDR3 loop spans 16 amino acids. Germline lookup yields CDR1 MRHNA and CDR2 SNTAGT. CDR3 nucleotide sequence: TGTGCCAGCAGTGACTCGTCGGGGGGAAGCACAGATACGCAGTATTTT. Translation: CASSDSSGGSTDTQYF.

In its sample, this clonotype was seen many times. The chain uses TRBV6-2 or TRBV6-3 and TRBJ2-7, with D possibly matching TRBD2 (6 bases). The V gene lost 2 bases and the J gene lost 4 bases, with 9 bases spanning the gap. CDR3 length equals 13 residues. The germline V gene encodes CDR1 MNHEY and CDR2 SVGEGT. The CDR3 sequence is CASSYASEYEQYF. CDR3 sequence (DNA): TGTGCCAGCAGTTACGCTAGCGAGTACGAGCAGTACTTC.

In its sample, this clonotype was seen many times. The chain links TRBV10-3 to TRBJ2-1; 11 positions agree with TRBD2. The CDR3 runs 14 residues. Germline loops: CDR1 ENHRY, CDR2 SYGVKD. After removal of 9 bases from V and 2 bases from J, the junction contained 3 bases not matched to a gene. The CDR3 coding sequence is TGTGCCATTAGTAGCGGGGGGGCCTACAATGAGCAGTTCTTC. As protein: CAISSGGAYNEQFF.

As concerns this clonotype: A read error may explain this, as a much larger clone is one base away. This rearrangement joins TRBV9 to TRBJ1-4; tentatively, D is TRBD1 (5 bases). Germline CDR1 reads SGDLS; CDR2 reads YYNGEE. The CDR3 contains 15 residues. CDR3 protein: CAGSVEGRLGEKLFF. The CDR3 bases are TGTGCCGGCAGCGTAGAGGGGAGATTGGGAGAAAAACTGTTTTTT.

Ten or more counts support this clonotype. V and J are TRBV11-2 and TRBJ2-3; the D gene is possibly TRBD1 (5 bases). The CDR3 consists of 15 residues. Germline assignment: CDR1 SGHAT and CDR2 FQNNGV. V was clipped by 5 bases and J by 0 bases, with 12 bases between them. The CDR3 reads CASSQDSTSTDTQYF. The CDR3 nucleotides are TGTGCCAGCAGCCAAGACAGTACTAGCACAGATACGCAGTATTTT.